One sample yielded the 18 T cell receptor beta chains listed below, sequenced in a study of blood T cell repertoires in COVID-19. Using immunoSEQ multiplex PCR, the repertoire was profiled, and TCRdb retains in-frame clones only, with some absent. Of about 22,000 clones listed, roughly 83% are singletons. The sequenced sample consisted of peripheral blood. The receptors were gathered from an elderly man with active or convalescent COVID-19.

V and J are TRBV7-2 and TRBJ1-3, with 7 bases identical to TRBD1. The CDR3 covers 15 residues. Germline CDR1 SGHTA, CDR2 FQGNSA. V trimming: 6 bases; J trimming: 0 bases; junction bases outside the gene matches: 5. The CDR3 loop is CASRQDRASGNTIYF. The CDR3 nucleotides are TGTGCCAGCAGACAAGACAGGGCCTCTGGAAACACCATATATTTT.

The J gene is TRBJ1-1, the V gene TRBV7-2; possibly TRBD1 for D (6 bases). CDR1 is SGHTA, CDR2 FQGNSA, per germline. The CDR3 length is 14 residues. V lost 7 bases and J lost 7, with 19 bases in between. CDR3 coding DNA: TGTGCCAGCACCCTACAGGGAGGGTTGAGTGAAGCTTTCTTT. Its translation is CASTLQGGLSEAFF.

In this sample, this clone turned up a few times. V gene TRBV6-2 or TRBV6-3 combines with J gene TRBJ2-5, with D unresolved. Germline V gives CDR1 MNHEY, CDR2 SVGEGT. V was trimmed by 5 bases and J by 2 bases, leaving 15 bases between them. The CDR3 has 15 residues. The CDR3, as DNA: TGTGCCAGCAGTCTTCGAGACACTCTACAAGAGACCCAGTACTTC. It translates to CASSLRDTLQETQYF.

This clone was recorded once. Here the CDR3 reads CASSPSRGNYGYTF. For the CDR3, the DNA is TGTGCCAGCAGCCCCTCTCGGGGGAACTATGGCTACACCTTC. The genes are TRBV11-2 and TRBJ1-2, with D perhaps TRBD1 (5 bases). V was shortened by 5 bases and J by 2 bases, with 12 bases between the two germline ends. The CDR3 contains 14 residues. CDR1 is SGHAT and CDR2 is FQNNGV in the germline V gene.

Turning to this clone: The sample has other DNA sequences that encode this CDR3 too. J is TRBJ1-5 and V is TRBV5-1, with TRBD1 as a possible D gene (5 bases). V gave up 0 bases and J gave up 2 bases, with 9 bases separating them. The CDR3 has 15 amino acids. Per the germline V gene, CDR1 is SGHRS and CDR2 is YFSETQ. The chain's CDR3 is CASSLDGRGNQPQHF. The CDR3 nucleotides read TGCGCCAGCAGCTTGGATGGCAGGGGCAATCAGCCCCAGCATTTT.

Only one count was recorded for this clone. The chain has TRBV2 and TRBJ2-3, with D possibly TRBD1 on 5 matching bases. The CDR3 length is 13 residues. The V end lost 11 bases, the J end lost 0 bases, and 12 bases lay between the germline ends. Germline V gene sequence: CDR1 SNHLY, CDR2 FYNNEI. The CDR3: CAVRQSSTDTQYF. The DNA for the CDR3 is TGTGCCGTCCGACAGTCTAGCACAGATACGCAGTATTTT.

The rearrangement uses TRBV5-1 and TRBJ2-3; D is possibly TRBD2 (6 bases). This CDR3 contains 16 residues. Germline CDR1 is SGHRS and CDR2 is YFSETQ. Deletions cut 0 bases from V and 2 bases from J, with 13 bases between. The CDR3 DNA follows: TGCGCCAGCAGCTTGGGAGGGGCGGGGTCCACAGATACGCAGTATTTT. Protein sequence: CASSLGGAGSTDTQYF. The full variable domain, with the rest looked up from reference TRBV5-1 and TRBJ2-3, is KAGVTQTPRYLIKTRGQQVTLSCSPISGHRSVSWYQQTPGQGLQFLFEYFSETQRNKGNFPGRFSGRQFSNSRSEMNVSTLELGDSALYLCASSLGGAGSTDTQYFGPGTRLTVL.

The V and J genes are TRBV30 and TRBJ1-4; TRBD1 matches 7 bases. Germline assignment: CDR1 GTSNPN and CDR2 SVGIG (reference sequence). The length of the CDR3 is 13 residues. CDR3 in DNA: TGTGCTTGTGGACAGGCAACTAATGAAAAACTGTTTTTT. Encoded protein: CACGQATNEKLFF.

The chain recombines TRBV5-5 with TRBJ2-6; D might be TRBD1 (5 bases). The CDR3 spans 18 residues. Germline loops: CDR1 SGHKS, CDR2 YYEKEE (reference sequence). Trimming pared 0 bases from V and 1 base from J, leaving 14 bases between. CDR3 loop: CASSLEGPSTSGANVLTF. The CDR3 DNA reads TGTGCCAGCAGCTTGGAGGGGCCTAGTACATCTGGGGCCAACGTCCTGACTTTC.

This sequence joins TRBV11-3 and TRBJ2-5, with a weak D call TRBD1 (7 bases). Germline CDR1 is SGHNT and CDR2 is YENEEA. The germline V and J ends were trimmed by 5 bases and 7 bases, with 17 bases remaining between them. The CDR3 is 14 amino acids. CDR3 DNA: TGTGCCAGCAGCCTCACAGGGGACGGGGGGACCCAGTACTTC. It is translated as CASSLTGDGGTQYF.

The chain couples TRBV4-2 to TRBJ2-6; 7 nucleotides agree with TRBD1. Germline V gives CDR1 LGHNA, CDR2 YNFKEQ. The V segment lost 5 bases and the J segment 3 bases; nucleotides outside the gene matches: 7. This CDR3 is built from 16 residues. CDR3 sequence (DNA): TGTGCCAGCAGCAAATCAGGGGGTGGTGGGGCCAACGTCCTGACTTTC. It yields the protein CASSKSGGGGANVLTF.

The V call is TRBV18, the J call TRBJ2-3; 9 positions match TRBD1. Germline loops: CDR1 KGHSH, CDR2 LQKENI. The CDR3 contains 14 residues. With 8 bases clipped from V and 4 bases from J, the junction kept 7 bases outside the gene matches. The CDR3 region has the DNA TGTGCCAGCGCCGGGGGACAGGGCTCAGATACGCAGTATTTT. Its translation is CASAGGQGSDTQYF.

The chain is built from TRBV28 and TRBJ2-7, with D possibly matching TRBD1 (6 bases). Germline lookup yields CDR1 MDHEN and CDR2 SYDVKM. V lost 6 bases, J lost 3 bases, and 15 bases lay in between. CDR3 length equals 14 residues. CDR3 residues: CASSPRGRGYEQYF. The CDR3 DNA reads TGTGCCAGCAGCCCCAGGGGACGGGGCTACGAGCAGTACTTC. The full variable domain, completed using reference TRBV28 and TRBJ2-7, is DVKVTQSSRYLVKRTGEKVFLECVQDMDHENMFWYRQDPGLGLRLIYFSYDVKMKEKGDIPEGYSVSREKKERFSLILESASTNQTSMYLCASSPRGRGYEQYFGPGTRLTVT.

The table lists this clone with a few counts. The chain carries TRBV24-1 and TRBJ2-7; 9 bases are shared with TRBD1. The CDR3 loop spans 16 amino acids. Unmatched junction bases numbered 10, after V lost 2 bases and J lost 6 bases. Germline CDR1 and CDR2: KGHDR and SFDVKD. DNA of the CDR3: TGTGCCACCAGTGATTCGGTTGGGACAGGGCTCTCCGAGCAGTACTTC. Its translation: CATSDSVGTGLSEQYF.

This chain links TRBV4-1 with TRBJ2-5; 9 positions agree with TRBD1. V gave up 0 bases and J gave up 3 bases; unmatched junction bases: 11. Germline V CDR1 and CDR2: MGHRA, YSYEKL. The CDR3 contains 18 residues. CDR3 nucleotides: TGCGCCAGCAGCCAAGATAGAGGGACAGGGACGGAAGAAGAGACCCAGTACTTC. This encodes CASSQDRGTGTEEETQYF.

In its sample, this clone was seen a few times. J is TRBJ2-2 and V is TRBV6-5, with 7 bases matching TRBD1. J lost 7 bases, V lost 2 bases, and 1 base had no gene match. This CDR3 spans 13 amino acids. Germline V lookup: CDR1 MNHEY, CDR2 SVGAGI. CDR3 sequence reads: CASSYRDSGELFF. The CDR3 DNA sequence: TGTGCCAGCAGTTACAGGGACAGCGGGGAGCTGTTTTTT.

The chain links TRBV2 to TRBJ2-5; no reliable D call. V was shortened by 5 bases and J by 5 bases, with 12 bases between the two germline ends. CDR3 length: 13 residues. Germline loops: CDR1 SNHLY, CDR2 FYNNEI. CDR3 region: CASSFQHGETQYF. Here the CDR3 DNA reads TGTGCCAGCAGTTTCCAGCACGGGGAGACCCAGTACTTC.

The rearrangement joins TRBV18 to TRBJ1-3, with a weak D call TRBD1 (6 bases). CDR3 length: 15 residues. Germline-derived CDR1 and CDR2 are KGHSH and LQKENI. V lost 3 bases to trimming and J lost 0 bases, with 9 bases between them. CDR3 amino acids: CASSPDSDSGNTIYF. The CDR3, as DNA: TGTGCCAGCTCACCGGACAGCGACTCTGGAAACACCATATATTTT.